These 26 T cell receptor beta chains were all obtained from the same sample, sequenced in a study of blood T cell repertoires in COVID-19. Repertoires were generated with immunoSEQ multiplex PCR, while TCRdb's copy carries only in-frame clones and drops some. Seen here are some 330,000 clones, just over 85% observed once, and the top ten hold over 3.5%. Sequences were obtained from PBMCs or T cells enriched from blood (not recorded which). All receptors derive from a man aged 25-45 years who had recovered from COVID-19.

The chain combines TRBV2 with TRBJ1-1; no reliable D call. Trimming stripped 4 bases from V and 8 bases from J, with 14 bases between. This CDR3 is 13 amino acids long. Germline CDR1 is SNHLY and CDR2 is FYNNEI. The DNA of the CDR3 is TGTGCCAGCAGTGTTACGCGGGCCCAAGAAGCTTTCTTT. It translates to CASSVTRAQEAFF.

This chain links TRBV15 with TRBJ1-1, with D uncertain. This CDR3 comprises 14 residues. Trimming shortened V by 1 base and J by 2 bases, and 8 bases separated the two germline ends. Germline-derived CDR1 and CDR2 are LNHNV and YYDKDF (reference sequence). DNA of the CDR3: TGTGCCACCAGCAGAGGAGGAGGAAACACTGAAGCTTTCTTT. Translating it yields CATSRGGGNTEAFF.

V is TRBV18 and J is TRBJ2-1; a weak D match, TRBD2 (5 bases). CDR3 size: 14 residues. The ends were cut back, 2 bases at V and 5 bases at J, with 10 bases in the middle. Germline values: CDR1 KGHSH, CDR2 LQKENI. This chain's CDR3 is CASSPASRNNEQFF. Written as DNA, the CDR3 is TGTGCCAGCTCACCAGCTAGCCGTAACAATGAGCAGTTCTTC.

V usage is TRBV9 and J usage is TRBJ2-1; weak D call: TRBD2 (7 bases). The CDR3 spans 15 residues. Germline CDR1 and CDR2: SGDLS and YYNGEE. V shed 6 bases and J shed 3 bases, with 16 bases lying between them. The CDR3 spells CASNGGLANYNEQFF. The CDR3 nucleotides read TGTGCCAGCAACGGGGGGCTAGCGAACTACAATGAGCAGTTCTTC.

The V gene is TRBV3-1 (or the pseudogene TRBV3-2), the J gene TRBJ2-7; 7 positions agree with TRBD1. The V gene end was trimmed by 0 bases and the J gene end by 6 bases; junction bases not matched to a gene: 8. CDR1 and CDR2 from the germline V gene are LGHDT and YNNKEL (reference sequence). This CDR3 spans 15 amino acids. The CDR3 region is CASSQETQGRGEQYF. CDR3 sequence (DNA): TGTGCCAGCAGCCAAGAAACACAGGGGAGAGGCGAGCAGTACTTC.

The gene calls are TRBV7-9 and TRBJ1-3, with 8 positions matching TRBD1. CDR1 and CDR2 (germline): SEHNR, FQNEAQ (reference sequence). The CDR3 is 15 residues long. V shed 4 bases, J shed 2 bases, and the junction held 4 bases outside the gene matches. The CDR3 DNA sequence: TGTGCCAGCAGCTCAATACAGGGGGCTGGAAACACCATATATTTT. Translation: CASSSIQGAGNTIYF.

The V and J genes are TRBV14 and TRBJ2-3; D may be TRBD1 (7 bases). CDR3 size: 14 residues. V shed 1 base and J shed 4 bases, with 9 bases lying between them. The germline gives CDR1 SGHDN, CDR2 FVKESK. CDR3 sequence (DNA): TGTGCCAGCAGCCAAGCCAGGGGGGCAGATACGCAGTATTTT. This codes for CASSQARGADTQYF.

The chain links TRBV5-6 to TRBJ1-6; D might be TRBD1 (6 bases). The V end lost 1 base, the J end lost 7 bases, and 12 bases lay between the germline ends. Germline-derived CDR1 and CDR2 are SGHDT and YYEEEE. This CDR3 is built from 15 residues. This CDR3 reads CASSLSNRANSPLHF. CDR3 sequence (DNA): TGTGCCAGCAGCTTGTCGAACAGGGCCAATTCACCCCTCCACTTT.

The chain couples TRBV11-3 to TRBJ2-1, with 7 bases aligning to TRBD2. Per the germline V gene, CDR1 is SGHNT and CDR2 is YENEEA. Germline trimming cut 5 bases from V and 0 bases from J; bases unmatched to any gene: 13. CDR3 length: 18 residues. The CDR3 sequence is CASSGVGGRKHSYNEQFF. In DNA, the CDR3 is TGTGCCAGCAGCGGTGTCGGGGGGAGAAAACACTCCTACAATGAGCAGTTCTTC.

The chain links TRBV5-1 to TRBJ1-5, with 7 bases matching TRBD1. CDR1 and CDR2 from the germline V gene are SGHRS and YFSETQ. V shed 1 base and J 0 bases; nucleotides not matched to a gene: 1. The length of the CDR3 is 15 residues. Here the CDR3 reads CASSLRGPSNQPQHF. CDR3 in DNA: TGCGCCAGCAGCTTGAGGGGGCCTAGCAATCAGCCCCAGCATTTT.

The chain uses TRBV18 and TRBJ1-2; D is perhaps TRBD1 (5 bases). Germline V gene sequence: CDR1 KGHSH, CDR2 LQKENI. Trimming removed 2 bases at V and 3 bases at J, with 13 bases between. This CDR3 has 15 residues. CDR3 DNA sequence: TGTGCCAGCTCACCAACAGGAACCAGGGACTATGGCTACACCTTC. Translation: CASSPTGTRDYGYTF.

The chain links TRBV29-1 to TRBJ2-2; TRBD1 matches 8 bases. V dropped 6 bases and J dropped 3; count of bases not matched to a gene: 3. The germline V gene has CDR1 SQVTM and CDR2 ANQGSEA. The CDR3 covers 13 residues. Here the CDR3 DNA reads TGCAGCGTGACACAGGGGGACACCGGGGAGCTGTTTTTT. It is translated as CSVTQGDTGELFF.

The V and J genes are TRBV9 and TRBJ2-5; 9 bases agree with TRBD2. Germline assignment: CDR1 SGDLS and CDR2 YYNGEE. This CDR3 has 14 amino acids. With V trimmed by 2 bases and J by 5 bases, 4 bases remained unmatched. CDR3: CASSVGAGGETQYF. CDR3 nucleotides: TGTGCCAGCAGCGTGGGTGCGGGGGGGGAGACCCAGTACTTC.

The J gene is TRBJ1-3, the V gene TRBV5-1; TRBD1 aligns across 8 bases. The junction had 11 bases not matched to a gene; V was cut back by 4 bases and J by 2 bases. Germline V gene data show CDR1 as SGHRS and CDR2 as YFSETQ. The CDR3 is 17 amino acids. CDR3 coding DNA: TGCGCCAGCAGCATCAGCTCCGACAGGGGCCCTGGAAACACCATATATTTT. Amino acids: CASSISSDRGPGNTIYF.

The CDR3 sequence is CASSQGSNVEAFF. The DNA for the CDR3 is TGTGCCAGCAGCCAAGGCAGTAACGTTGAAGCTTTCTTT. The V gene is TRBV3-1 (or the pseudogene TRBV3-2), the J gene TRBJ1-1; D not resolved. Per the germline V gene, CDR1 is LGHDT and CDR2 is YNNKEL (reference sequence). The CDR3 consists of 13 residues. Trimming removed 1 base at V and 7 bases at J, with 10 bases between.

V is TRBV7-9 and J is TRBJ2-1, with D maybe TRBD1 (6 bases). V gave up 5 bases and J gave up 0 bases, with 14 bases separating them. The V gene's germline CDR1 is SEHNR and CDR2 FQNEAQ (reference sequence). This CDR3 region has 16 residues. The CDR3 bases are TGTGCCAGCAGCGCTGCCGGGACAACCTCCTACAATGAGCAGTTCTTC. Translated, it gives CASSAAGTTSYNEQFF.

The chain recombines TRBV4-1 with TRBJ2-1, with 8 bases fitting TRBD2. V dropped 3 bases and J dropped 2; count of bases not matched to a gene: 6. CDR1 and CDR2 (germline): MGHRA, YSYEKL. The CDR3 is 16 amino acids. The CDR3 here is CASSHSLAATYNEQFF. The CDR3 coding sequence is TGCGCCAGCAGCCACTCACTAGCGGCGACCTACAATGAGCAGTTCTTC.

A note on this clone: Other nucleotide sequences from this sample produce the same CDR3. The V and J genes are TRBV2 and TRBJ1-2, with D possibly matching TRBD1 (5 bases). V lost 6 bases, J lost 4 bases, and 12 bases lay in between. Germline CDR1 and CDR2: SNHLY and FYNNEI. The CDR3 has 13 amino acids. This chain's CDR3 is CASRPGQVYGYTF. The DNA for the CDR3 is TGTGCCAGCAGGCCAGGACAAGTCTATGGCTACACCTTC.

This chain joins TRBV19 and TRBJ1-2, with 11 positions matching TRBD1. V gave up 7 bases and J gave up 7 bases; unmatched junction bases: 14. There are 16 residues in the CDR3. Per germline, CDR1 LNHDA and CDR2 SQIVND (reference sequence). The CDR3 coding sequence is TGTGCCAGTATCCCCTCCCGGGACAGGGGGATGCGTGGCTACACCTTC. Amino acid sequence: CASIPSRDRGMRGYTF.

This chain joins TRBV18 and TRBJ2-2; no reliable D call. This CDR3 comprises 16 residues. Germline V lookup: CDR1 KGHSH, CDR2 LQKENI. Trimming stripped 1 base from V and 0 bases from J, with 9 bases between. CDR3 sequence (DNA): TGTGCCAGCTCACCACTACCTAATTCGAACACCGGGGAGCTGTTTTTT. Its translation is CASSPLPNSNTGELFF.

This clone was seen a handful of times. V is TRBV19 and J is TRBJ1-2, with a possible D match to TRBD1 (6 bases). There are 15 residues in the CDR3. Trimming stripped 3 bases from V and 5 bases from J, with 16 bases between. CDR1 and CDR2 (germline): LNHDA, SQIVND (reference sequence). The CDR3 region has the DNA TGTGCCAGTAGTATTTACAGCAGGGGCGGGTATGGCTACACCTTC. Translated, it gives CASSIYSRGGYGYTF.

The CDR3 DNA reads TGCGCCAGCAGCCCCGGGACAGCAAGTAATTCACCCCTCCACTTT. Translation gives CASSPGTASNSPLHF. The genes are TRBV10-1 and TRBJ1-6; 7 bases align to TRBD1. The CDR3 sequence is 15 residues long. Germline loops: CDR1 WNHNN, CDR2 SYGVQD (reference sequence). The junction had 8 bases not matched to a gene; V was cut back by 6 bases and J by 6 bases.

V gene TRBV18 combines with J gene TRBJ2-5; TRBD1 agrees at 7 bases. Looked up from germline, CDR1 is KGHSH and CDR2 is LQKENI. The CDR3 runs to 14 residues. V shed 3 bases and J 2 bases; nucleotides not matched to a gene: 3. CDR3 nucleotide sequence: TGTGCCAGCTCACCTCGGGACAGACAAGAGACCCAGTACTTC. Its translation: CASSPRDRQETQYF.

The CDR3 DNA is TGTGCCAGCTCACCGAACCGGGTCTTCTCTGGAAACACCATATATTTT. It specifies CASSPNRVFSGNTIYF. The rearrangement joins TRBV18 to TRBJ1-3; D remains unclear. Germline CDR1 reads KGHSH; CDR2 reads LQKENI. This CDR3 comprises 16 residues. The V end was cut by 3 bases, the J end by 0 bases, with 12 bases between. The whole variable domain, remainder taken from reference TRBV18 and TRBJ1-3, is NAGVMQNPRHLVRRRGQEARLRCSPMKGHSHVYWYRQLPEEGLKFMVYLQKENIIDESGMPKERFSAEFPKEGPSILRIQQVVRGDSAAYFCASSPNRVFSGNTIYFGEGSWLTVV.

The gene calls are TRBV4-1 and TRBJ2-5; TRBD1 matches 7 bases. V lost 4 bases, J lost 9 bases, and 11 bases stayed unmatched. The CDR3 is made up of 14 amino acids. Germline V CDR1 and CDR2: MGHRA, YSYEKL. CDR3 sequence: CASSRETGARAQYF. CDR3 coding DNA: TGCGCCAGCAGCCGTGAAACAGGGGCTAGGGCCCAGTACTTC.

This rearrangement joins TRBV7-8 to TRBJ2-2; 7 positions agree with TRBD2. The CDR3 consists of 17 residues. V dropped 5 bases and J dropped 2; count of bases not matched to a gene: 11. The V gene's germline CDR1 is SGHVS and CDR2 FQNEAQ. CDR3 region: CASSRRPGGTNTGELFF. CDR3 bases: TGTGCCAGCAGCCGACGCCCCGGGGGGACCAACACCGGGGAGCTGTTTTTT.